These 15 T cell receptor beta chains share one sample of origin, sequenced in a study of CD8+ T cells in alopecia areata. RNA extraction and reverse transcription yielded cDNA as sequencing template. Assay used: immunoSEQ multiplex PCR; TCRdb lists only in-frame clones, some missing. The table shows about 180,000 clones, with about 48% occurring only once. The treatment: oral pan-JAK inhibitor, 5-10 mg twice daily. Sequencing used CD8+ T cells sorted from blood, obtained at week 24, from a patient treated with tofacitinib. These TCRs come from a human donor with alopecia areata.

On this clone itself: The sample has other DNA sequences that encode this CDR3 too. The chain employs TRBV7-9 and TRBJ2-7, with D unresolved. The germline gives CDR1 SEHNR, CDR2 FQNEAQ (reference sequence). CDR3 length: 12 residues. The V end was cut by 1 base, the J end by 4 bases, with 5 bases between. This chain's CDR3 is CASSLGSYEQYF. CDR3 in DNA: TGTGCCAGCAGCTTAGGGTCTTACGAGCAGTACTTC.

The chain recombines TRBV30 with TRBJ2-7; D gene uncertain. Germline V gene lookup returns CDR1 GTSNPN and CDR2 SVGIG (reference sequence). V lost 3 bases and J 5 bases, leaving 11 bases between the germline ends. This CDR3 region has 12 residues. The DNA of the CDR3 is TGTGCCTGGAGGGGAAGGGCCGACGAGCAGTACTTC. This codes for CAWRGRADEQYF.

This clone was found once. The chain links TRBV18 to TRBJ1-5; no reliable D call. Per the germline V gene, CDR1 is KGHSH and CDR2 is LQKENI. The CDR3 covers 14 residues. V gave up 3 bases and J gave up 0 bases, with 6 bases separating them. CDR3 nucleotides: TGTGCCAGCTCACCGGCGGATAGCAATCAGCCCCAGCATTTT. Its protein product is CASSPADSNQPQHF.

CDR3 sequence reads: CASSPTGEGRNQPQHF. CDR3 in DNA: TGTGCCAGCAGTCCCACAGGGGAGGGTAGAAATCAGCCCCAGCATTTT. J is TRBJ1-5 and V is TRBV27; TRBD1 aligns across 7 bases. V lost 5 bases, J lost 4 bases, and 11 bases stayed unmatched. The CDR3 is made up of 16 amino acids. Germline CDR1 and CDR2: MNHEY and SMNVEV (reference sequence).

This clone showed up just a few times. V gene TRBV7-6 combines with J gene TRBJ2-3, with D perhaps assigned TRBD1 or TRBD2 (6 bases each). This CDR3 contains 14 residues. Between the trimmed V and J ends, which lost 4 bases and 8 bases, there was a span of 16 bases. The germline CDR1 and CDR2 sequences are SGHVS and FNYEAQ. The chain's CDR3 is CASSSDRGRGTQYF. CDR3 in DNA: TGTGCCAGCAGCTCCGATCGGGGGCGAGGTACGCAGTATTTT.

A few counts support this clone. This sequence joins TRBV25-1 and TRBJ1-1; 9 bases are shared with TRBD1. Germline V gene data show CDR1 as MGHDK and CDR2 as SYGVNS. The V segment lost 2 bases and the J segment 7 bases; nucleotides outside the gene matches: 8. There are 15 residues in the CDR3. CDR3 DNA sequence: TGTGCCAGCAGTGAACGGGGACAGGGCTCTAATGAAGCTTTCTTT. It specifies CASSERGQGSNEAFF.

The chain uses TRBV11-2 and TRBJ2-1; D remains ambiguous. Trimming removed 1 base from V and 9 bases from J, with 13 bases in between. CDR1 is SGHAT, CDR2 FQNNGV, per germline. The CDR3 totals 14 residues. The CDR3 nucleotides read TGTGCCAGCAGCTTAGCCGGATTGCCGAGTGAGCAGTTCTTC. Translating it yields CASSLAGLPSEQFF. The whole variable domain, remainder taken from reference TRBV11-2 and TRBJ2-1, is EAGVAQSPRYKIIEKRQSVAFWCNPISGHATLYWYQQILGQGPKLLIQFQNNGVVDDSQLPKDRFSAERLKGVDSTLKIQPAKLEDSAVYLCASSLAGLPSEQFFGPGTRLTVL.

V and J are TRBV10-3 and TRBJ1-1; D is ambiguous. Deletions cut 0 bases from V and 2 bases from J, with 7 bases between. Per germline, CDR1 ENHRY and CDR2 SYGVKD. The CDR3 is 14 residues long. The CDR3 loop reads CAISESGRNTEAFF. The DNA of the CDR3 is TGTGCCATCAGTGAGTCCGGCAGAAACACTGAAGCTTTCTTT.

The chain is built from TRBV19 and TRBJ2-5; D gene unclear. Germline assignment: CDR1 LNHDA and CDR2 SQIVND (reference sequence). The CDR3 is 13 amino acids. The V gene lost 7 bases and the J gene lost 3 bases, with 12 bases spanning the gap. In nucleotides, the CDR3 is TGTGCCAGTAAACTCCTGGGCGAAGAGACCCAGTACTTC. Its protein product is CASKLLGEETQYF.

The J gene is TRBJ2-1, the V gene TRBV6-5, with D possibly matching TRBD1 (6 bases). CDR3 length equals 13 residues. Deletions cut 5 bases from V and 5 bases from J, with 10 bases between. Per germline, CDR1 MNHEY and CDR2 SVGAGI. Here the CDR3 reads CASSTTGNNEQFF. For the CDR3, the DNA is TGTGCCAGCAGTACTACAGGGAACAATGAGCAGTTCTTC.

This clone was found a few times. The V and J genes are TRBV15 and TRBJ1-4, with TRBD1 as a possible D gene (5 bases). The germline CDR1 and CDR2 sequences are LNHNV and YYDKDF (reference sequence). Trimming removed 0 bases at V and 8 bases at J, with 10 bases between. The CDR3 loop spans 14 amino acids. CDR3 residues: CATSRDREGEKLFF. Written as DNA, the CDR3 is TGTGCCACCAGCAGAGACAGGGAGGGGGAAAAACTGTTTTTT.

V and J are TRBV10-2 and TRBJ1-5, with a possible D match to TRBD1 (6 bases). Trimming took 4 bases from V and 4 from J, leaving 11 bases between them. The germline V gene has CDR1 WSHSY and CDR2 SAAADI. The CDR3 is 14 residues long. The CDR3 coding sequence is TGCGCCAGCAGTGCAGGACAGCTTAATCAGCCCCAGCATTTT. It is translated as CASSAGQLNQPQHF.

The chain is built from TRBV7-8 and TRBJ2-3; 7 bases line up with TRBD1. This CDR3 is built from 18 residues. From germline, CDR1 is SGHVS and CDR2 FQNEAQ. V shed 4 bases, J shed 5 bases, and the junction held 18 bases outside the gene matches. The CDR3 protein is CASSWKPGTEKYRDTQYF. The DNA of the CDR3 is TGTGCCAGCAGCTGGAAACCCGGGACAGAGAAATATAGAGATACGCAGTATTTT. The entire variable domain, with the rest obtained from reference TRBV7-8 and TRBJ2-3, is as follows: GAGVSQSPRYKVAKRGQDVALRCDPISGHVSLFWYQQALGQGPEFLTYFQNEAQLDKSGLPSDRFFAERPEGSVSTLKIQRTQQEDSAVYLCASSWKPGTEKYRDTQYFGPGTRLTVL.

This chain uses TRBV12-5 with TRBJ1-2; D is unresolved. From germline, CDR1 is LGHNT and CDR2 FRNRAP. This CDR3 contains 13 residues. V was clipped by 4 bases and J by 2 bases, with 8 bases between them. CDR3 nucleotides: TGTGCTAGTGGTTGGTCCCCCAACTATGGCTACACCTTC. It encodes CASGWSPNYGYTF.

The chain couples TRBV7-8 to TRBJ2-5; TRBD2 agrees at 8 bases. Losses at the gene ends were 3 bases for V and 4 bases for J; bases not matched to a gene: 7. There are 15 residues in the CDR3. CDR1 SGHVS and CDR2 FQNEAQ come from the germline V gene. This CDR3 reads CASSFLGGAAETQYF. CDR3 coding DNA: TGTGCCAGCAGCTTTCTCGGGGGGGCGGCAGAGACCCAGTACTTC.